Reported below is one TCR beta chain. It has no known antigen specificity. Within one base of it there is no much larger clone, and no base qualities were kept. RNA was extracted using the RNeasy kit, and roughly 0.5 to 1 ug of the RNA was reverse transcribed with random hexamers. TCR beta CDR3 regions were amplified with the immunoSEQ multiplex PCR assay covering 54 Vbeta and 13 Jbeta segments. Bias from PCR amplification was corrected by using a synthetic template baseline for primer optimization and for computational correction. For the original study's pipeline: Reads were annotated to V, D and J genes according to IMGT and were analyzed with immunoSEQ Analyzer, with only productive sequences retained. Clonality was calculated as one minus the Shannon entropy normalized by log2 of the number of productive unique sequences. Public and private clones were assessed among the 100 most prevalent clones of each patient and control. Clones were defined as Susac-specific when absent from the healthy and MS cohorts, from about 1,100 published viral clones and from other ImmuneACCESS disease sequences. TCRdb reprocessing: public reads trimmed at Q25 with fastp, clones called with MiXCR, in-frame beta chains kept. When rows share a CDR3 protein, they turn into one entry using the most common DNA and genes. TCRdb's processing, not the authors' own work, is the source of the V and J calls. Across this sample there are 150,000 to 200,000 distinct CDR3 sequences, with approximately 96% seen only once. Clones ranked in the top ten supply roughly 0.093% of the sample.

Looking up the germline V gene yields CDR1 SGDLS and CDR2 YYNGEE. From the cysteine through the phenylalanine, the CDR3 covers 15 amino acids. The retained sequence is limited to the CDR3, 45 bases, with the frame set at the first base. Trimming takes 0 bases off V and 3 bases off J; junction bases not matched to a gene: 5. This sample was taken from a study of CD8 T cells in Susac syndrome (dated by TCRdb to between 2018 and 2021). In the study overall: Among the sequenced Susac syndrome patients, five or six had clinically active disease and about eight were in clinical remission. Whether CD8+ T cell activation and differentiation in Susac syndrome was antigen driven was tested using repertoire sequencing. At blood withdrawal, Susac syndrome patients were therapy-naive, treated with corticosteroids (with IVIg additionally given to some), or treated with IVIg alone.

The full study reports these points: The number of individuals in the TCR sequencing and HLA analysis was acknowledged as relatively small. In patients with Susac syndrome, the CD4+ T cell repertoire showed no detectable clonal expansion.

Peripheral blood CD8+ and CD4+ T cells from healthy donors, Susac syndrome patients and multiple sclerosis patients were profiled using high-throughput TCR beta sequencing. Susac syndrome patients met recently defined diagnostic criteria for definite or probable disease. CD8+ TEMRA cells were enriched by FACS, while bulk CD8+ and CD4+ T cells were purified by magnetic negative isolation. Blood was drawn into EDTA tubes, processed within 24 hours, and PBMCs were isolated by density gradient centrifugation. PBMCs intended for TCR sequencing were frozen in liquid nitrogen and were later thawed in a 37 degrees C water bath. The sorted or isolated CD4+, CD8+ and CD8+ TEMRA cells reached a purity of at least 90%.

The sequence is built from TRBV9 and TRBJ2-5; a stretch of 7 junction bases matches TRBD2. The material sequenced was CD4+ T cells from PBMCs. The sequence was collected from a human donor with Susac syndrome. The CDR3 region reads CASSVVGTTKETQYF. The DNA is as follows: TGTGCCAGCAGCGTAGTAGGGACTACCAAAGAGACCCAGTACTTC.